This is a list of T cell receptor beta chains from one sample in a study of regulatory T cells in long-lasting Graves disease. One entry per CDR3 protein, called by TCRdb with MiXCR from the multiplex PCR reads. The sample records under 500,000 distinct CDR3 sequences, less than 25% being singletons. The sequencing here drew on peripheral blood mononuclear cells (PBMCs), taken when the disease was refractory, from a patient treated with antithyroid drugs. Every receptor here comes from a female donor with Graves disease. Each CDR3 is given with its conserved first and last residue. The D gene is left open where the match is weak. A clone size is listed for some rows: how often the clone was seen (once, few, many), or a class if it is expanded.

CDR3 protein: CASSPKPQGSDNSPLHF
CDR3 DNA: TGTGCCAGCAGCCCCAAACCGCAGGGGAGCGATAATTCACCCCTCCACTTT
J gene: TRBJ1-6
D gene: .
clone size: few
V gene: TRBV4-2

CDR3 protein: CASSLDGGLNSPLHF
CDR3 DNA: TGTGCCAGCAGCTTGGACGGCGGCCTCAATTCACCCCTCCACTTT
J gene: TRBJ1-6
D gene: .
clone size: .
V gene: TRBV5-4

CDR3 protein: CSAIGGGGYEQYF
CDR3 DNA: TGCAGCGCCATAGGCGGGGGAGGCTACGAGCAGTACTTC
J gene: TRBJ2-7
D gene: TRBD2
clone size: .
V gene: TRBV29-1

CDR3 protein: CASSERLIYGYTF
CDR3 DNA: TGTGCCAGCAGTGAAAGGTTAATCTATGGCTACACCTTC
J gene: TRBJ1-2
D gene: .
clone size: many
V gene: TRBV2

CDR3 protein: CASSFGTGLSETQYF
CDR3 DNA: TGTGCCAGCAGCTTCGGGACAGGGTTATCAGAGACCCAGTACTTC
J gene: TRBJ2-5
D gene: TRBD1
clone size: few
V gene: TRBV7-3

CDR3 protein: CASSYGLAGGEETQYF
CDR3 DNA: TGTGCCAGCAGCTATGGACTAGCGGGAGGGGAGGAGACCCAGTACTTC
J gene: TRBJ2-5
D gene: TRBD2
clone size: few
V gene: TRBV5-4

CDR3 protein: CSVDAGRDEQYF
CDR3 DNA: TGCAGCGTAGACGCAGGTAGAGACGAGCAGTACTTC
J gene: TRBJ2-7
D gene: .
clone size: .
V gene: TRBV29-1

CDR3 protein: CSVSQLAGKETQYF
CDR3 DNA: TGCAGTGTCTCCCAGCTAGCGGGAAAAGAGACCCAGTACTTC
J gene: TRBJ2-5
D gene: TRBD2
clone size: .
V gene: TRBV20-1

CDR3 protein: CSVADTPWTEAFF
CDR3 DNA: TGCAGCGTTGCTGACACACCATGGACTGAAGCTTTCTTT
J gene: TRBJ1-1
D gene: .
clone size: few
V gene: TRBV29-1

CDR3 protein: CASSGTGEETQYF
CDR3 DNA: TGTGCCAGCAGTGGGACAGGGGAAGAGACCCAGTACTTC
J gene: TRBJ2-5
D gene: TRBD1
clone size: many
V gene: TRBV7-2

CDR3 protein: CASSYNSDNEQFF
CDR3 DNA: TGTGCCAGCAGTTATAATTCCGACAATGAGCAGTTCTTC
J gene: TRBJ2-1
D gene: .
clone size: .
V gene: TRBV6-5

CDR3 protein: CASSPTGTDTQYF
CDR3 DNA: TGTGCCAGCAGCCCGACTGGAACAGATACGCAGTATTTT
J gene: TRBJ2-3
D gene: .
clone size: .
V gene: TRBV28

CDR3 protein: CASSSGGLAGIQYF
CDR3 DNA: TGTGCCAGCAGCTCAGGGGGACTAGCCGGCATTCAGTACTTC
J gene: TRBJ2-4
D gene: TRBD2
clone size: many
V gene: TRBV11-2

CDR3 protein: CSARGGPNEKLFF
CDR3 DNA: TGCAGTGCTAGGGGGGGTCCGAATGAAAAACTGTTTTTT
J gene: TRBJ1-4
D gene: .
clone size: many
V gene: TRBV20-1

CDR3 protein: CAISDIGGETQYF
CDR3 DNA: TGTGCCATCAGTGATATCGGGGGAGAGACCCAGTACTTC
J gene: TRBJ2-5
D gene: .
clone size: many
V gene: TRBV10-3

CDR3 protein: CASRGQGSMNTEAFF
CDR3 DNA: TGTGCCAGCAGGGGACAGGGGTCGATGAACACTGAAGCTTTCTTT
J gene: TRBJ1-1
D gene: TRBD1
clone size: .
V gene: TRBV6-1

CDR3 protein: CASSPFRDRGWKVYGYTF
CDR3 DNA: TGTGCCAGCAGTCCTTTCCGGGACAGGGGTTGGAAGGTCTATGGCTACACCTTC
J gene: TRBJ1-2
D gene: TRBD1
clone size: .
V gene: TRBV6-1

CDR3 protein: CASSQAGNEQYF
CDR3 DNA: TGTGCCAGCAGCCAAGCAGGCAACGAGCAGTACTTC
J gene: TRBJ2-7
D gene: .
clone size: .
V gene: TRBV14

CDR3 protein: CASSLVGAGNSPLHF
CDR3 DNA: TGTGCCAGCAGCTTAGTCGGGGCTGGTAATTCACCCCTCCACTTT
J gene: TRBJ1-6
D gene: .
clone size: few
V gene: TRBV7-2

CDR3 protein: CASSLTGTSVYEQFF
CDR3 DNA: TGTGCCAGCAGCTTAACCGGGACTAGCGTCTATGAGCAGTTCTTC
J gene: TRBJ2-1
D gene: TRBD2
clone size: .
V gene: TRBV7-2

CDR3 protein: CASSLDRGGPDTGELFF
CDR3 DNA: TGCGCCAGCAGCCTCGATAGGGGCGGCCCCGACACCGGGGAGCTGTTTTTT
J gene: TRBJ2-2
D gene: .
clone size: .
V gene: TRBV4-3

CDR3 protein: CASSFTVRSSYNSPLHF
CDR3 DNA: TGTGCCAGCAGTTTTACCGTGAGGAGCTCCTATAATTCACCCCTCCACTTT
J gene: TRBJ1-6
D gene: .
clone size: .
V gene: TRBV27

CDR3 protein: CSASLGQGENQPQHF
CDR3 DNA: TGCAGTGCTTCTCTGGGGCAGGGGGAGAATCAGCCCCAGCATTTT
J gene: TRBJ1-5
D gene: TRBD1
clone size: .
V gene: TRBV20-1

CDR3 protein: CSARKLTGDSYEQYF
CDR3 DNA: TGCAGTGCTAGAAAACTAACAGGGGACTCCTACGAGCAGTACTTC
J gene: TRBJ2-7
D gene: TRBD1
clone size: few
V gene: TRBV20-1

CDR3 protein: CASRQTEAFF
CDR3 DNA: TGTGCCAGCAGACAGACTGAAGCTTTCTTT
J gene: TRBJ1-1
D gene: .
clone size: many
V gene: TRBV28

CDR3 protein: CASTSTWSSTGELFF
CDR3 DNA: TGTGCCAGCACCTCCACGTGGAGCAGTACCGGGGAGCTGTTTTTT
J gene: TRBJ2-2
D gene: .
clone size: few
V gene: TRBV6-1

CDR3 protein: CATSDVTGQQYF
CDR3 DNA: TGTGCCACCAGTGACGTGACGGGACAGCAGTACTTC
J gene: TRBJ2-7
D gene: .
clone size: .
V gene: TRBV24-1

CDR3 protein: CSASSVAGAAQYF
CDR3 DNA: TGCAGTGCTAGTTCTGTGGCGGGAGCGGCCCAGTACTTC
J gene: TRBJ2-5
D gene: TRBD2
clone size: .
V gene: TRBV20-1

CDR3 protein: CSALPGGVDAFF
CDR3 DNA: TGCAGTGCCTTACCAGGGGGCGTCGATGCTTTCTTT
J gene: TRBJ1-1
D gene: TRBD1
clone size: .
V gene: TRBV20-1

CDR3 protein: CASSFETVPSPLHF
CDR3 DNA: TGCGCCAGCAGCTTCGAGACAGTTCCTTCACCCCTCCACTTT
J gene: TRBJ1-6
D gene: .
clone size: many
V gene: TRBV5-1

CDR3 protein: CASSLGQGLDEQYF
CDR3 DNA: TGCGCCAGCAGCTTGGGACAGGGGCTCGACGAGCAGTACTTC
J gene: TRBJ2-7
D gene: TRBD1
clone size: many
V gene: TRBV5-1

CDR3 protein: CASLGEAEETQYF
CDR3 DNA: TGTGCCAGCCTTGGGGAGGCGGAAGAGACCCAGTACTTC
J gene: TRBJ2-5
D gene: .
clone size: few
V gene: TRBV2

CDR3 protein: CASSAGTVRETQYF
CDR3 DNA: TGTGCCAGCAGTGCCGGGACAGTCCGGGAGACCCAGTACTTC
J gene: TRBJ2-5
D gene: TRBD1
clone size: many
V gene: TRBV28

CDR3 protein: CASSYLITRGTQYF
CDR3 DNA: TGTGCCAGCAGTTATCTGATAACAAGAGGGACCCAGTACTTC
J gene: TRBJ2-5
D gene: .
clone size: many
V gene: TRBV6-5

CDR3 protein: CASKGGFLGQETQYF
CDR3 DNA: TGTGCCAGTAAGGGCGGGTTTTTAGGCCAAGAGACCCAGTACTTC
J gene: TRBJ2-5
D gene: .
clone size: .
V gene: TRBV19

CDR3 protein: CASSSYSTSGRSYEQYF
CDR3 DNA: TGTGCCAGCAGTTCATATTCGACTAGCGGGAGAAGTTACGAGCAGTACTTC
J gene: TRBJ2-7
D gene: TRBD2
clone size: .
V gene: TRBV27

CDR3 protein: CASSFVRAPLKETQYF
CDR3 DNA: TGTGCCAGCAGCTTCGTTCGAGCGCCCCTGAAAGAGACCCAGTACTTC
J gene: TRBJ2-5
D gene: .
clone size: many
V gene: TRBV11-2

CDR3 protein: CSARDPGTSGSYEQYF
CDR3 DNA: TGCAGTGCTAGAGACCCAGGGACTAGCGGCTCCTACGAGCAGTACTTC
J gene: TRBJ2-7
D gene: TRBD2
clone size: .
V gene: TRBV20-1

CDR3 protein: CASSTDRANQPQHF
CDR3 DNA: TGTGCCAGCAGTACCGACAGGGCCAATCAGCCCCAGCATTTT
J gene: TRBJ1-5
D gene: TRBD1
clone size: few
V gene: TRBV27

CDR3 protein: CASSRIAGGDYEQYF
CDR3 DNA: TGTGCCAGCAGTCGAATAGCGGGAGGTGACTACGAGCAGTACTTC
J gene: TRBJ2-7
D gene: TRBD2
clone size: many
V gene: TRBV7-2

CDR3 protein: CSVEDPGENIQYF
CDR3 DNA: TGCAGCGTTGAAGATCCGGGAGAAAACATTCAGTACTTC
J gene: TRBJ2-4
D gene: .
clone size: few
V gene: TRBV29-1

CDR3 protein: CASRANRGGNTEAFF
CDR3 DNA: TGTGCCAGCAGGGCCAATCGGGGGGGGAACACTGAAGCTTTCTTT
J gene: TRBJ1-1
D gene: .
clone size: many
V gene: TRBV2